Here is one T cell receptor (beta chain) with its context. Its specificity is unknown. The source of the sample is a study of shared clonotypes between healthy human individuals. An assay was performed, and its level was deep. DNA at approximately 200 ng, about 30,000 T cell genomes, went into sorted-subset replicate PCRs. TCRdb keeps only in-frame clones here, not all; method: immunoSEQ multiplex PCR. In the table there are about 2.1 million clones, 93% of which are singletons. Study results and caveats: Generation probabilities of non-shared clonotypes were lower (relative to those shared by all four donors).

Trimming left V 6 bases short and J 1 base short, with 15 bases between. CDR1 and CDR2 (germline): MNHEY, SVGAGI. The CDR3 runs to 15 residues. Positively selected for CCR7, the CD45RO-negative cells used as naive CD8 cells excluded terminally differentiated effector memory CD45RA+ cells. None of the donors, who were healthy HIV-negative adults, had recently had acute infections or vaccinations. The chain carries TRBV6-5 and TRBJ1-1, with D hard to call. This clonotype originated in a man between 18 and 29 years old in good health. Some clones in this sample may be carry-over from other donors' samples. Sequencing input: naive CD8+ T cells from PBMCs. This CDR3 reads CASRTLFETNTEAFF. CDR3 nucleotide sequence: TGTGCCAGCAGGACCTTGTTTGAGACGAACACTGAAGCTTTCTTT.